This TCR beta chain was found in a study of T cell repertoires in cytomegalovirus infection. Study overall: Through public TCR beta signatures, both CMV infection and matching HLA type were indicated. Study-wide findings and caveats: Across the ex vivo response, the dominant clonotypes were HLA-C-restricted CMV-specific TCR beta clonotypes.

This clonotype was picked up many times. Its antigen is still unknown. MiXCR, applied by TCRdb to the reads, yields one record per CDR3 protein. The profile shows about 300,000 distinct CDR3 sequences, about 9.1% of them singletons. The receptor comes from a human donor in good health (CMV status not recorded). Some clones in this sample may be carry-over from other donors' samples. Sequenced: PBMCs.

This CDR3 reads CASIKEGNTEAFF. The CDR3 nucleotides read TGTGCCAGCATCAAGGAGGGGAACACTGAAGCTTTCTTT. The rearrangement joins TRBV6-1 to TRBJ1-1; D is ambiguous. The germline CDR1 and CDR2 sequences are MNHNS and SASEGT. The CDR3 totals 13 residues. V dropped 7 bases and J dropped 1 base, with 10 bases sitting between them.